The rows below give T cell receptor beta chains drawn from one sample of a study of cytomegalovirus exposure and HLA in healthy donors. TCRdb's table, derived via immunoSEQ multiplex PCR, lists solely in-frame clones and lacks some. The table shows about 160,000 clones, with about 88% occurring only once. The sequencing input was PBMCs. All receptors come from a man aged 18 to 35 in good health and CMV-seronegative. Each CDR3 is given with its conserved first and last residue. The order of the fields is CDR3 DNA, CDR3 protein, D gene, J gene, clone size, V gene. A D gene is named only where the DNA matches it firmly. Not all rows give a size; the values are once, few, many and, for expanded clones, a class.

TGTGCCAGTAGTATGCAGGGGAGAGCGACCCGAAATCAGCCCCAGCATTTT CASSMQGRATRNQPQHF NA TRBJ1-5 once TRBV19
TGTGCCAGCAGTTTACGGAGGGACAGGGAGGATGAGCAGTTCTTC CASSLRRDREDEQFF TRBD1 TRBJ2-1 NA TRBV28
TGTGCCAGCAGTGAAGGGACTAGCGGGAGCAATGAGCAGTTCTTC CASSEGTSGSNEQFF TRBD2 TRBJ2-1 many TRBV6-1
TGCGCCAGCAGCCCGGGCGACAGGGACCACGGGGAGCTGTTTTTT CASSPGDRDHGELFF TRBD1 TRBJ2-2 NA TRBV5-1
TGCGCCAGCAGCTCCCCTGCAGATACGCAGTATTTT CASSSPADTQYF NA TRBJ2-3 NA TRBV5-1
TGTGCCAGCTCACTCCAGGGGCACAATCAGCCCCAGCATTTT CASSLQGHNQPQHF NA TRBJ1-5 NA TRBV18
TGTGCCAGCAGTGACACAGGGTATCAGCCCCAGCATTTT CASSDTGYQPQHF NA TRBJ1-5 once TRBV25-1
TGTGCCAGCAGCTCGGGACACCGCTCCTACGAGCAGTACTTC CASSSGHRSYEQYF NA TRBJ2-7 NA TRBV7-6
TGTGCCAGCAGTAGGACAGCGGGGACTGAAGCTTTCTTT CASSRTAGTEAFF NA TRBJ1-1 NA TRBV2
TGTGCCAGCAGTTTCACGGGACAGATTAACTATGGCTACACCTTC CASSFTGQINYGYTF TRBD1 TRBJ1-2 NA TRBV27
TGTGCCAGCAGCTTAGCCCTCCGGGACTCTGGAAACACCATATATTTT CASSLALRDSGNTIYF NA TRBJ1-3 NA TRBV7-9
TGTGCCAGCAGCTTAGCCGGGACAACCAGGACCTTTAATGAAAAACTGTTTTTT CASSLAGTTRTFNEKLFF NA TRBJ1-4 NA TRBV7-8
TGCGCCAGCAGCCAAGACCAGACAGCCTATGGCTACACCTTC CASSQDQTAYGYTF NA TRBJ1-2 NA TRBV4-1
TGTGCCAGCAGTGGGACAGGGGAAGCTTTCTTT CASSGTGEAFF TRBD1 TRBJ1-1 NA TRBV25-1
TGTGCCAGCAGTGCTACCGGGACAGTTTATGAAAAACTGTTTTTT CASSATGTVYEKLFF TRBD1 TRBJ1-4 NA TRBV25-1
TGTGCCAGCAGCCAAGAGCGGGGCGTGGGGTCCTACGAGCAGTACTTC CASSQERGVGSYEQYF NA TRBJ2-7 NA TRBV4-2
TGTGCCAGCAGTCCCCCGGGGACAGGGCGAAACTATGGCTACACCTTC CASSPPGTGRNYGYTF TRBD1 TRBJ1-2 NA TRBV28
TGCGCCAGCAGAAAAACAAGCGGCACGGTAGATCAGCCCCAGCATTTT CASRKTSGTVDQPQHF NA TRBJ1-5 NA TRBV4-1
TGCGCCAGCAGCCAAGACCCTAGCGGGAGTAGTGGTGAGCAGTTCTTC CASSQDPSGSSGEQFF TRBD2 TRBJ2-1 NA TRBV4-3
TGTGCCAGTAGTACCGGCCAGAATAGACAGGTCAATCAGCCCCAGCATTTT CASSTGQNRQVNQPQHF NA TRBJ1-5 NA TRBV19
TGTGCCAGCAGTTTAAATCCCAGGGTGTATGGCTACACCTTC CASSLNPRVYGYTF NA TRBJ1-2 once TRBV27
TGTGCCAGCTCACCGCAGGGGACGACCTACGAGCAGTACTTC CASSPQGTTYEQYF NA TRBJ2-7 NA TRBV18
TGCGCCAGCAGTCCTACCGGCAGGGTCGGCGAGCAGTACTTC CASSPTGRVGEQYF NA TRBJ2-7 NA TRBV10-2
TGTGCCAGCAGTCCAGCGGGACAAGAGACCCAGTACTTC CASSPAGQETQYF TRBD2 TRBJ2-5 NA TRBV6-6
TGTGCCAGCAATACGGGAAAAGGTAGTTGGCAGCCCCAGCATTTT CASNTGKGSWQPQHF NA TRBJ1-5 NA TRBV28
TGTGCCAGCAGCTTAGGGGGGACTACAATCTACAATGAGCAGTTCTTC CASSLGGTTIYNEQFF TRBD2 TRBJ2-1 NA TRBV11-3
TGTGCCAGCAGTTACCAGGATGGCTACACCTTC CASSYQDGYTF NA TRBJ1-2 NA TRBV6-6
TGTGCCGGGTCGGACAGCTACACTGAAGCTTTCTTT CAGSDSYTEAFF NA TRBJ1-1 once TRBV19
TGCGCCAGCAGCTTAACTAGCGGGACCTACAATGAGCAGTTCTTC CASSLTSGTYNEQFF TRBD2 TRBJ2-1 NA TRBV5-1
TGTGCCAGCAGTGGGACAGGGGGCCTACTCTCTGGAAACACCATATATTTT CASSGTGGLLSGNTIYF TRBD1 TRBJ1-3 few TRBV2
TGTGCTAGTGGGCAGGGGGCGATTGGGACCTACAATGAGCAGTTCTTC CASGQGAIGTYNEQFF TRBD1 TRBJ2-1 NA TRBV12-5
TGTGCCAGCAAAGCACAGGTGAACACTGAAGCTTTCTTT CASKAQVNTEAFF NA TRBJ1-1 NA TRBV6-1
TGCGCCAGCAGCCCAGGGTCCGGAAACACCATATATTTT CASSPGSGNTIYF NA TRBJ1-3 NA TRBV5-1
TGCGCCAGCAGCCAACCGGGATCGACAGGGGCGGAAGCTTTCTTT CASSQPGSTGAEAFF TRBD1 TRBJ1-1 once TRBV4-1
TGTGCCAGCAGCCAATACAGTAGGACCTATAATTCACCCCTCCACTTT CASSQYSRTYNSPLHF NA TRBJ1-6 NA TRBV6-4
TGTGCCAGCAGCTTCGGGGAGAACTGGGGCTACACCTTC CASSFGENWGYTF NA TRBJ1-2 NA TRBV5-4
TGTGCCAGTAGTCAGCCCCAAACAGGGTCCGTAGTGATGGTATCACCCCTCCACTTT CASSQPQTGSVVMVSPLHF NA TRBJ1-6 NA TRBV19
TGTGCCAGCAGCTCCCGGGGGGACAGGGTCGCCGAGCAGTACTTC CASSSRGDRVAEQYF TRBD1 TRBJ2-7 NA TRBV7-2
TGTGCCAGCAGCTCGGGACAGGGTCCCTACAATGAGCAGTTCTTC CASSSGQGPYNEQFF TRBD1 TRBJ2-1 NA TRBV7-9
TGTGCCAGCAGTTTCGGGACAATCGGCTACACCTTC CASSFGTIGYTF NA TRBJ1-2 NA TRBV28
TGTGCCAGCAGTGAACTAGGAACGACGCAAGAGACCCAGTACTTC CASSELGTTQETQYF NA TRBJ2-5 once TRBV6-1
TGTGCCAGCAGCCGGCGACAGAATGTAGGTGCGCAGTATTTT CASSRRQNVGAQYF NA TRBJ2-3 NA TRBV28
TGTGCCAGCAGCTTATACAGAAACACCGGGGAGCTGTTTTTT CASSLYRNTGELFF NA TRBJ2-2 NA TRBV7-8
TGTGCCAGCAGTCCCCGACAGGGGGGCTATGGCTACACCTTC CASSPRQGGYGYTF TRBD1 TRBJ1-2 NA TRBV6-5
TGTGCCAGCAGCTTAGTCCGGGACTTCTTCTACGAGCAGTACTTC CASSLVRDFFYEQYF NA TRBJ2-7 NA TRBV7-8
TGTGCCAGTAGTATAGACAGGGGCATGGATACGCAGTATTTT CASSIDRGMDTQYF NA TRBJ2-3 NA TRBV19